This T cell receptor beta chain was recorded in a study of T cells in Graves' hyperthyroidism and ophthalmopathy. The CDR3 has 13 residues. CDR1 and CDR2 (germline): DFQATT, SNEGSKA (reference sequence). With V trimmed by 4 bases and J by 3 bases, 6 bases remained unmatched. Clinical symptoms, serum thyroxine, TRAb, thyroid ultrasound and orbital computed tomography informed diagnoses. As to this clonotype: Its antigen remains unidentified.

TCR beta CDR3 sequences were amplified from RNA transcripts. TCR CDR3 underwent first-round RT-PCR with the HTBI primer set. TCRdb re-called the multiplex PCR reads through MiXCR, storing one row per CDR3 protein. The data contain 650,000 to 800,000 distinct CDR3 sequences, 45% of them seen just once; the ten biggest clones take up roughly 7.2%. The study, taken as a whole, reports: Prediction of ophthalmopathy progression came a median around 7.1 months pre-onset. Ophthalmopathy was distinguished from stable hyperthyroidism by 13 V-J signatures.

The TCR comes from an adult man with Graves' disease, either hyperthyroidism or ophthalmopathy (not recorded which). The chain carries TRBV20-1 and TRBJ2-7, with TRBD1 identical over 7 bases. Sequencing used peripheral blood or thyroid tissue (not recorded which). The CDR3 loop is CSAIGAGGYEQYF. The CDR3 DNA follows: TGCAGTGCTATTGGTGCAGGGGGCTACGAGCAGTACTTC.